The source of this TCR beta chain is a study of regulatory T cells in long-lasting Graves disease. For the study at large: Antithyroid drugs had been given to newly diagnosed Graves' patients for under 3 months.

Library construction for TCR beta used iRepertoire HTBI primers and Arm-PCR of CDR3 regions. TCRdb re-called the multiplex PCR reads through MiXCR, storing one row per CDR3 protein. The sample carries 350,000 to 450,000 distinct CDR3 sequences, 14% to 15% recorded once. There are 13 residues in the CDR3. V was clipped by 0 bases and J by 6 bases, with 9 bases between them. Germline V gene sequence: CDR1 SGHDT, CDR2 YYEEEE. This clonotype was detected ten times or more. Time point here: newly diagnosed GD, antithyroid drugs for less than 3 months. Generation of the TCR library employed RNA extracted from PBMCs. These data were likewise used in another study, on T cells in Graves' hyperthyroidism and ophthalmopathy. That work contributes: The study defined stable Graves' hyperthyroidism as no ophthalmopathy progression within 18 months. The HTBI primer set served for first-round RT-PCR of the TCR CDR3. A 13 V-J model separated ophthalmopathy from stable hyperthyroidism.

The specimen was peripheral blood mononuclear cells (PBMCs), collected at new diagnosis, from a patient treated with antithyroid drugs. The chain couples TRBV5-6 to TRBJ1-1; D gene uncertain. The clonotype originates from a woman in her twenties or thirties with Graves disease. CDR3 sequence (DNA): TGTGCCAGCAGCTTGGCGGTGAGTGCTGAAGCTTTCTTT. Its protein product is CASSLAVSAEAFF.